This T cell receptor beta chain emerged from a study of memory CD4+ T cells and cytomegalovirus serostatus. The overall study: Donors were healthy Belgian adults, fewer than ten CMV seropositive and about two dozen seronegative.

The method was immunoSEQ multiplex PCR; TCRdb's version includes in-frame clones alone and lacks a portion of them. The sample lists 50,000 to 75,000 clones; approximately 85% were seen once. Trimming removed 4 bases from V and 6 bases from J, with 10 bases in between. There are 12 residues in the CDR3. The germline V gene has CDR1 LNHNV and CDR2 YYDKDF (reference sequence). Single viable CD3+CD4+CD8-CD45RO+ cells were sorted as the memory CD4+ T cells. Total CD4+ T cells were enriched by CD4 positive selection. As to this clone: Its specificity is unknown.

Findings and limits, study-wide: Each of approximately 73 CMV-associated TCRbeta sequences occurred in one to five individuals.

Specimen: memory CD4+ T cells from blood. V and J are TRBV15 and TRBJ2-7; D not resolved. This clonotype originated in an adult in good health and CMV-seronegative. CDR3 in amino acids: CATSMGLSEQYF. CDR3 sequence (DNA): TGTGCCACCAGCATGGGCCTCAGCGAGCAGTACTTC.